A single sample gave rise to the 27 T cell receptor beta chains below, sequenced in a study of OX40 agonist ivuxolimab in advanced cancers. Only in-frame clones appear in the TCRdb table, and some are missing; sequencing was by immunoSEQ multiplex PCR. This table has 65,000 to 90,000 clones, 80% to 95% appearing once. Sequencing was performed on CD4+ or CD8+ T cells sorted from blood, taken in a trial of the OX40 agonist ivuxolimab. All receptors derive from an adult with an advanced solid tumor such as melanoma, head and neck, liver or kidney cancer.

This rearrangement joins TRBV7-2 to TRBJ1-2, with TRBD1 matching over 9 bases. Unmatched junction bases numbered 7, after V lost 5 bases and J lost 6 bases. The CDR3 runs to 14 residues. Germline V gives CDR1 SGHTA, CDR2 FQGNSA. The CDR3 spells CASSTRDRDHGYTF. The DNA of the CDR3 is TGTGCCAGCAGCACCCGGGACAGGGACCATGGCTACACCTTC.

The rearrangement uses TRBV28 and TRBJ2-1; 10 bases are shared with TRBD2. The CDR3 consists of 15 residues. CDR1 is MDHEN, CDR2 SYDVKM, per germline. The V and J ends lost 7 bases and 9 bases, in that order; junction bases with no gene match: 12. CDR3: CASTTPASGSGEQFF. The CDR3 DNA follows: TGTGCCAGCACCACTCCGGCTAGCGGGAGTGGTGAGCAGTTCTTC. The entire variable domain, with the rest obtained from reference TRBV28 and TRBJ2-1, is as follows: DVKVTQSSRYLVKRTGEKVFLECVQDMDHENMFWYRQDPGLGLRLIYFSYDVKMKEKGDIPEGYSVSREKKERFSLILESASTNQTSMYLCASTTPASGSGEQFFGPGTRLTVL.

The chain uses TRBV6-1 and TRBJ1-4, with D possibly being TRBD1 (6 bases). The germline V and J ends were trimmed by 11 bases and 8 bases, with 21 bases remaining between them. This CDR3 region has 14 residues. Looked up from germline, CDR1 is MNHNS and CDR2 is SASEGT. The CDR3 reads CAAKRDMGGEKLFF. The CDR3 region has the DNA TGTGCCGCGAAGCGGGACATGGGGGGAGAAAAACTGTTTTTT.

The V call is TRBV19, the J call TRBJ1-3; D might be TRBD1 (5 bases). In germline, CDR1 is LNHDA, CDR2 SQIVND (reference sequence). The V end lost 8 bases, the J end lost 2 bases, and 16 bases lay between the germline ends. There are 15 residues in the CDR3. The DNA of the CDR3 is TGTGCCAGTCAGTCCCTCGGGGCTGCTGGAAACACCATATATTTT. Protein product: CASQSLGAAGNTIYF.

The CDR3 DNA is TGTGCCTCGCGCCAGAGTGGGAAAGCTTTCTTT. Translating gives CASRQSGKAFF. V and J are TRBV30 and TRBJ1-1; D not resolved. The germline gives CDR1 GTSNPN, CDR2 SVGIG (reference sequence). The V and J ends lost 7 bases and 9 bases respectively, with 15 bases between them. The CDR3 sequence is 11 residues long.

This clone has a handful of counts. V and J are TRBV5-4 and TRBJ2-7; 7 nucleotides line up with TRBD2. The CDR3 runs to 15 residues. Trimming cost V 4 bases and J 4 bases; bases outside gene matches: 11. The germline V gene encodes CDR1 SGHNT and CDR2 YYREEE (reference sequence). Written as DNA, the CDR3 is TGTGCCAGCAGCCATGGGAGGGAGTCGAGTTACGAGCAGTACTTC. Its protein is CASSHGRESSYEQYF.

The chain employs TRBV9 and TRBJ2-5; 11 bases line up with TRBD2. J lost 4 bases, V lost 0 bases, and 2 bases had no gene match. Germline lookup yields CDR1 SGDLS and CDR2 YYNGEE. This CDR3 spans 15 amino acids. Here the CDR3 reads CASSVGLAGLETQYF. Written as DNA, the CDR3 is TGTGCCAGCAGCGTAGGACTAGCGGGACTAGAGACCCAGTACTTC.

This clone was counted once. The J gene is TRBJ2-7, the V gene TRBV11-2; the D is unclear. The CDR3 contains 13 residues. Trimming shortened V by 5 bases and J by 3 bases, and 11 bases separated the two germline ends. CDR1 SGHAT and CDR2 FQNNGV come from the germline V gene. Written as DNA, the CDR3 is TGTGCCAGCAGCCAAATTGAGGACTACGAGCAGTACTTC. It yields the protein CASSQIEDYEQYF.

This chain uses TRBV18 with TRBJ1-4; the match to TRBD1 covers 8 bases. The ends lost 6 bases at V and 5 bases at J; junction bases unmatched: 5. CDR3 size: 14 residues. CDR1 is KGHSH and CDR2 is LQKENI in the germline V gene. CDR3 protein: CASSPAGGNEKLFF. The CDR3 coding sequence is TGTGCCAGCTCCCCAGCAGGGGGCAATGAAAAACTGTTTTTT.

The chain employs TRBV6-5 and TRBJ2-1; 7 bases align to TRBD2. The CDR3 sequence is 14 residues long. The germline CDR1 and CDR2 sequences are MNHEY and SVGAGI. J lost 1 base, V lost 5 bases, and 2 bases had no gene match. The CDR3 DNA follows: TGTGCCAGCAGTAGCGGGAAATCCTACAATGAGCAGTTCTTC. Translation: CASSSGKSYNEQFF.

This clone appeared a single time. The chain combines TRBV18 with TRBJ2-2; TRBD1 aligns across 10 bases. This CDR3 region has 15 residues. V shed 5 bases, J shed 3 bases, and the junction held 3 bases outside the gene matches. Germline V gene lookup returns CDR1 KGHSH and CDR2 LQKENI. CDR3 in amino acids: CASSGDRGHTGELFF. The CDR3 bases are TGTGCCAGCTCAGGCGACAGGGGGCACACCGGGGAGCTGTTTTTT.

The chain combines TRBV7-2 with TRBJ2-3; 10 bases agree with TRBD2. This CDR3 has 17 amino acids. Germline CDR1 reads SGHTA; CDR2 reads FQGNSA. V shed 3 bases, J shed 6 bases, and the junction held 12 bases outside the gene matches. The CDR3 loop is CASSFRAGGPSGDTQYF. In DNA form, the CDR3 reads TGTGCCAGCAGCTTTCGAGCGGGAGGGCCCTCGGGTGATACGCAGTATTTT.

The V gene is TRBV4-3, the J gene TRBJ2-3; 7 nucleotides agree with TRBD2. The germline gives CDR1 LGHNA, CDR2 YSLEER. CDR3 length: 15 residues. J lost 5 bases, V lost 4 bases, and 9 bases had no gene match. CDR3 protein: CASSLGLEARDTQYF. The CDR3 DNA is TGCGCCAGCAGCCTCGGACTAGAGGCGAGAGATACGCAGTATTTT.

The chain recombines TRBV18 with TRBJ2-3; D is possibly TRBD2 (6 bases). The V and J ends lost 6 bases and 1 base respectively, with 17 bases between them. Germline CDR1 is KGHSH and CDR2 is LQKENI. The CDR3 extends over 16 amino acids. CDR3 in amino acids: CASSPTGDSRTDTQYF. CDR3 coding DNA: TGTGCCAGCTCCCCCACCGGGGACTCCCGCACAGATACGCAGTATTTT.

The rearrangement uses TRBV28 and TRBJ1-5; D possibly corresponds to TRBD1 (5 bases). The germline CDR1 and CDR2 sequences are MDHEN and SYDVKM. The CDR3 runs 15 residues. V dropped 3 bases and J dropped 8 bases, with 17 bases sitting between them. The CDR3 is CASSLVGRVMKPQHF. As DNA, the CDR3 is TGTGCCAGCAGTTTGGTGGGCAGGGTCATGAAGCCCCAGCATTTT.

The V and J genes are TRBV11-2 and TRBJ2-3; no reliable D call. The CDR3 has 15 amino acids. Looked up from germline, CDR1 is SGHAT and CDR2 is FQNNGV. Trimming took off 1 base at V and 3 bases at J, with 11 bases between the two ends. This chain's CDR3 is CASSLAPVGTDTQYF. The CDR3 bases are TGTGCCAGCAGCTTAGCCCCGGTTGGAACAGATACGCAGTATTTT.

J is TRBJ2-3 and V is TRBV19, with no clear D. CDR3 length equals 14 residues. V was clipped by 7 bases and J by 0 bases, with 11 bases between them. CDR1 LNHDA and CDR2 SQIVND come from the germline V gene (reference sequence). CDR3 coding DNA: TGTGCCAGTACCCCCCGGGCCAGCACAGATACGCAGTATTTT. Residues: CASTPRASTDTQYF.

CDR3 coding DNA: TGTGCCAGCAGCTTAGGAGCCGGGACAGGGTGGTCCTACGAGCAGTACTTC. It yields the protein CASSLGAGTGWSYEQYF. The chain employs TRBV7-6 and TRBJ2-7, with 9 bases fitting TRBD1. The V gene end was trimmed by 1 base and the J gene end by 1 base; junction bases not matched to a gene: 8. This CDR3 region has 17 residues. CDR1 and CDR2 from the germline V gene are SGHVS and FNYEAQ.

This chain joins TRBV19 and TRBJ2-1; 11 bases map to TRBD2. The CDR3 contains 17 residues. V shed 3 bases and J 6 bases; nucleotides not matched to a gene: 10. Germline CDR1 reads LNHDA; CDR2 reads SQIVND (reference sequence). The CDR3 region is CASSIQLAGVSLNEQFF. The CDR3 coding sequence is TGTGCCAGTAGTATCCAACTAGCGGGAGTTAGTCTCAATGAGCAGTTCTTC.

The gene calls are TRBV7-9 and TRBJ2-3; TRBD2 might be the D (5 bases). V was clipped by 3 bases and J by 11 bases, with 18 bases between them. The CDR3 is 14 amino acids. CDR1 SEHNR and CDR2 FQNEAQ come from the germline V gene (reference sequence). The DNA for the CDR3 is TGTGCCAGCAGCTTGGAACTAGTTCCGGGCATGCAGTATTTT. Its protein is CASSLELVPGMQYF.

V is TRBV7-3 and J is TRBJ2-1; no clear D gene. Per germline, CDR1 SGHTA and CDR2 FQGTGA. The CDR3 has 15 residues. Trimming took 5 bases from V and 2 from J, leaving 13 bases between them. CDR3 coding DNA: TGTGCCAGCAGCCCGCGAGCGCCCGCCTACAATGAGCAGTTCTTC. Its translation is CASSPRAPAYNEQFF.

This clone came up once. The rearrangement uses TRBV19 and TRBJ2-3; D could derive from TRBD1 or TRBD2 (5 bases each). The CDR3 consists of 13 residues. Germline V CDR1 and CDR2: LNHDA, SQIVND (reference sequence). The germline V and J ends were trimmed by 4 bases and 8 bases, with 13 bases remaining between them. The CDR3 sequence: CASSTSGGITQYF. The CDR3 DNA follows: TGTGCCAGTAGTACCTCTGGGGGTATTACGCAGTATTTT.

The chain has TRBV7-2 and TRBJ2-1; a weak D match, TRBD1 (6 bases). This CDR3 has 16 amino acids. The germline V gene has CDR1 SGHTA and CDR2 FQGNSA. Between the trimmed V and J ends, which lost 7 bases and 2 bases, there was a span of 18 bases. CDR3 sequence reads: CASTPQPGTPYNEQFF. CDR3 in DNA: TGTGCCAGCACCCCTCAACCGGGGACACCCTACAATGAGCAGTTCTTC.

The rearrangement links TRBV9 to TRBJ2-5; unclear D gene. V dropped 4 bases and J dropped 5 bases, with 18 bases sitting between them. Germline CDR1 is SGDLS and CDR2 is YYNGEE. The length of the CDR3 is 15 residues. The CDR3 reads CASSLRGRNGETQYF. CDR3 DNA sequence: TGTGCCAGCAGCCTCCGAGGTAGGAATGGGGAGACCCAGTACTTC.

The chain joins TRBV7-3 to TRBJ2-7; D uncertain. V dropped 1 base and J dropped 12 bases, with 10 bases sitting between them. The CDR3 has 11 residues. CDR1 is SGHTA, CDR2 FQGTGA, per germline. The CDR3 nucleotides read TGTGCCAGCAGCTTAAATGGGCCTCTGTACTTC. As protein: CASSLNGPLYF.

CDR3 DNA sequence: TGTGCCAGCAGCGAGCGCCAGGACGTTTCTTCCGGGGAGCTGTTTTTT. This gives the protein CASSERQDVSSGELFF. V usage is TRBV9 and J usage is TRBJ2-2; D is uncertain. Germline V gene sequence: CDR1 SGDLS, CDR2 YYNGEE. V was clipped by 3 bases and J by 6 bases, with 18 bases between them. There are 16 residues in the CDR3.

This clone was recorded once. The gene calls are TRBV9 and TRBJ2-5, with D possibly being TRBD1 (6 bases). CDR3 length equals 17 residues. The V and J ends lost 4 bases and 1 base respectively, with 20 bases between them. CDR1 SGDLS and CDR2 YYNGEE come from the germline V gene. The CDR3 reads CASSPRLGTPFQETQYF. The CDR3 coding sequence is TGTGCCAGCAGCCCACGCCTGGGGACACCATTCCAAGAGACCCAGTACTTC.